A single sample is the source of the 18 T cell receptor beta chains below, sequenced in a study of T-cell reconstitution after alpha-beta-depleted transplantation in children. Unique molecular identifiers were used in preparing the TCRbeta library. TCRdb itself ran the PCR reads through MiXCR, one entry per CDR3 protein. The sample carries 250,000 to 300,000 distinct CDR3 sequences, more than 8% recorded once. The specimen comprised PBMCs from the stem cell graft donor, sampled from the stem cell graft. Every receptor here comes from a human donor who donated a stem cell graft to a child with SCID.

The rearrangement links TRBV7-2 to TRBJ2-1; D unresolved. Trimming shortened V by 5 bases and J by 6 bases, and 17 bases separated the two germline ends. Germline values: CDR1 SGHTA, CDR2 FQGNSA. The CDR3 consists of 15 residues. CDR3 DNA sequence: TGTGCCAGCAGCAATATCAACCCTCCTGGCAATGAGCAGTTCTTC. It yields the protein CASSNINPPGNEQFF.

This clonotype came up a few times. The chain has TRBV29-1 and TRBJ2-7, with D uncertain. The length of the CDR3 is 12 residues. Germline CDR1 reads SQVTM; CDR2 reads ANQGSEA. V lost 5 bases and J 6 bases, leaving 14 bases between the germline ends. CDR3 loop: CSVRRNTGEQYF. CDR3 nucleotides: TGCAGCGTTCGGCGAAATACGGGCGAGCAGTACTTC.

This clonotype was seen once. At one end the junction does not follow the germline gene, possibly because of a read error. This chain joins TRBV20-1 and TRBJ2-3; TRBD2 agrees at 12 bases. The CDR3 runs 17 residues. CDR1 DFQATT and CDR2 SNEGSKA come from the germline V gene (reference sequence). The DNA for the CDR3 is TGCTGTGCTCAAACAGCTACTAGCGGGGGGAGCACAGATACGCAGTATTTT. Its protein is CCAQTATSGGSTDTQYF.

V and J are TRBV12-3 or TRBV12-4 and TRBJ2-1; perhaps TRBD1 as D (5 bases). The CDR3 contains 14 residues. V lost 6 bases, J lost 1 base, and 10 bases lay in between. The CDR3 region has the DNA TGTGCCAGCAGGGAGACAGATTCCTACAATGAGCAGTTCTTC. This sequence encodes CASRETDSYNEQFF.

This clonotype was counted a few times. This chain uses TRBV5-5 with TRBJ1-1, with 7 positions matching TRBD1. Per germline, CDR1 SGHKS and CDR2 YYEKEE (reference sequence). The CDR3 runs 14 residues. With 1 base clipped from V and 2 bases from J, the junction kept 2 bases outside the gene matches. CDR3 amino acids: CASSLTGANTEAFF. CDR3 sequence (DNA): TGTGCCAGCAGCTTGACAGGGGCAAACACTGAAGCTTTCTTT.

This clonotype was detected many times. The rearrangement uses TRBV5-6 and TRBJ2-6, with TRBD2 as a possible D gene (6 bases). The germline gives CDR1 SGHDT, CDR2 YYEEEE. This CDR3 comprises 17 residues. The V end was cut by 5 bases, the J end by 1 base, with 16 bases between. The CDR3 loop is CASSFRDSFSGANVLTF. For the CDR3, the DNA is TGTGCCAGCAGTTTCCGGGACTCTTTTTCTGGGGCCAACGTCCTGACTTTC.

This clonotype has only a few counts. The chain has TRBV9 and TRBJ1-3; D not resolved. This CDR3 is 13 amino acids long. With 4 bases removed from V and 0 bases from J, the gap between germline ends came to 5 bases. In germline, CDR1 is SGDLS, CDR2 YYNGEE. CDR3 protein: CASSSLSGNTIYF. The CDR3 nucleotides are TGTGCCAGCAGCTCACTCTCTGGAAACACCATATATTTT.

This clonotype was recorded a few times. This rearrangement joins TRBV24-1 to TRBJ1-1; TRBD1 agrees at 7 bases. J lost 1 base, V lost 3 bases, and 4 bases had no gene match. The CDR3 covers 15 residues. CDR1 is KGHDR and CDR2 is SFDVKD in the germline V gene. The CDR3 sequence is CATSDPTGPNTEAFF. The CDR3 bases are TGTGCCACCAGTGATCCGACAGGGCCGAACACTGAAGCTTTCTTT.

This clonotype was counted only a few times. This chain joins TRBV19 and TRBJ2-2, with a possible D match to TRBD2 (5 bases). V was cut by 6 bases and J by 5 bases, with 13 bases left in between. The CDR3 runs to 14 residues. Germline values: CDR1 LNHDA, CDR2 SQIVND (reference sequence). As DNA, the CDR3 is TGTGCCAGTAGCCGGGCTGGGAGTACCGGGGAGCTGTTTTTT. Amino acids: CASSRAGSTGELFF.

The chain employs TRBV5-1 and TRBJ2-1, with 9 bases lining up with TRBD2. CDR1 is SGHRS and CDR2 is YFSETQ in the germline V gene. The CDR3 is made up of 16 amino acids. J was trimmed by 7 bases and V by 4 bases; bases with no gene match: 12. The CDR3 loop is CASSLGGGGAGNEQFF. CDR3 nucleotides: TGCGCCAGCAGCCTTGGGGGCGGGGGGGCCGGGAATGAGCAGTTCTTC.

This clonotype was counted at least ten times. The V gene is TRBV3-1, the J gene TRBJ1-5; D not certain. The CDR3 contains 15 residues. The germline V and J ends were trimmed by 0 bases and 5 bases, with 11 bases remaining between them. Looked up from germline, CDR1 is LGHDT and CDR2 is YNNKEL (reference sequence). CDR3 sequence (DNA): TGTGCCAGCAGCCAAGACTTGGGGATGGATCAGCCCCAGCATTTT. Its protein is CASSQDLGMDQPQHF.

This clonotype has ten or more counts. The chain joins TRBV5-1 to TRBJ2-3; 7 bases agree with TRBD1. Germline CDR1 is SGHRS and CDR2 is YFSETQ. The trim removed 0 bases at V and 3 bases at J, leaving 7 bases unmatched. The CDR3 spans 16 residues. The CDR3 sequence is CASSLERGQRTDTQYF. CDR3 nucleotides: TGCGCCAGCAGCTTGGAGAGGGGGCAGAGAACAGATACGCAGTATTTT.

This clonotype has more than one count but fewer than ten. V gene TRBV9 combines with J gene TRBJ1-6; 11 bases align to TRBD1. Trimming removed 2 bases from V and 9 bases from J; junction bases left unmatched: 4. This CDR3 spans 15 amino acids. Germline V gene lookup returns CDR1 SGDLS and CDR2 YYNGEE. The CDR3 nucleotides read TGTGCCAGCAGCGTCGCCGGGACAGGGGGTTCACCCCTCCACTTT. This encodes CASSVAGTGGSPLHF.

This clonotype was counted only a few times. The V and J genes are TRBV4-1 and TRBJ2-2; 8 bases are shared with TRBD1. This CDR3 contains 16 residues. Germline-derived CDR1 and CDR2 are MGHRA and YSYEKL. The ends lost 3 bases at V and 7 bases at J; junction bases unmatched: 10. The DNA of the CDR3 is TGCGCCAGCAGCCACCCCCGGACAGGGAAAAGCGGGGAGCTGTTTTTT. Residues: CASSHPRTGKSGELFF.

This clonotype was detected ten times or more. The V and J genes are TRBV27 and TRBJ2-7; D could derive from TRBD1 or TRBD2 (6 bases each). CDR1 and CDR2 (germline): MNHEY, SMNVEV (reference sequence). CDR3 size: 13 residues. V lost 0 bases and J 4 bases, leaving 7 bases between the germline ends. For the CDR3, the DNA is TGTGCCAGCAGTTTATCAGGGGGGTACGAGCAGTACTTC. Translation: CASSLSGGYEQYF.

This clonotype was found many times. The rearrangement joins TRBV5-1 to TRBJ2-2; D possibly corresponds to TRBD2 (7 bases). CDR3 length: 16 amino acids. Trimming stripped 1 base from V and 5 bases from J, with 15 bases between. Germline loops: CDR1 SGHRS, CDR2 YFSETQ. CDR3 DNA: TGCGCCAGCAGCTTGAGCGGGACAAAATGGACCGGGGAGCTGTTTTTT. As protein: CASSLSGTKWTGELFF. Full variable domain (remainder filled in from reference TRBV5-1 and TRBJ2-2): KAGVTQTPRYLIKTRGQQVTLSCSPISGHRSVSWYQQTPGQGLQFLFEYFSETQRNKGNFPGRFSGRQFSNSRSEMNVSTLELGDSALYLCASSLSGTKWTGELFFGEGSRLTVL.

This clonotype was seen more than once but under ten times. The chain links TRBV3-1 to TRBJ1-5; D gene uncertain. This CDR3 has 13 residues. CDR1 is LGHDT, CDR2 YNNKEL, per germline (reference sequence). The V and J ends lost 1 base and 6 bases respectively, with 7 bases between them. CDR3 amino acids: CASSQVSGQPQHF. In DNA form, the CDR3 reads TGTGCCAGCAGCCAAGTGAGCGGTCAGCCCCAGCATTTT.

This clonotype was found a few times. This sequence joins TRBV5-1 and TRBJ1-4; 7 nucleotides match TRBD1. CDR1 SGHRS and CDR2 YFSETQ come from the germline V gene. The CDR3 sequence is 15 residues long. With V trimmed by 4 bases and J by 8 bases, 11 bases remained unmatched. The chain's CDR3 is CASSPRQGVSEKLFF. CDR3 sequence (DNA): TGCGCCAGCAGCCCCCGACAGGGCGTTAGCGAAAAACTGTTTTTT.